The source of this T cell receptor (beta chain) is a study of T-cell memory formation after mild COVID-19. Each CDR3 protein is one row after TCRdb ran MiXCR on the 5' RACE reads. The table records roughly 300,000 distinct CDR3 sequences, around 8% of them present only once. This clonotype was recorded many times. CDR3 length: 11 amino acids. Losses at the gene ends were 7 bases for V and 5 bases for J; bases not matched to a gene: 5. Per the germline V gene, CDR1 is SQVTM and CDR2 is ANQGSEA. The rearrangement links TRBV29-1 to TRBJ2-7; TRBD2 agrees at 7 bases. The sequenced material came from PBMCs or a T cell subset sorted from them (not recorded which). The clonotype comes from a man aged 18 to 30 who had mild COVID-19 (a few samples of this study predate the infection). Cell type and time point are not known. The CDR3 reads CSGRTSDEQYF. Written as DNA, the CDR3 is TGCAGCGGGAGGACTAGTGACGAGCAGTACTTC.